The 8 T cell receptor beta chains below were found in one sample sequenced in a study of cytomegalovirus exposure and HLA in healthy donors. The PCR ran on 60 Vbeta and 13 Jbeta primers. Clones were read by immunoSEQ multiplex PCR, and TCRdb kept only the in-frame ones, dropping some. The table includes 200,000 to 250,000 clones, roughly 80% detected once. Sequencing was carried out using PBMCs. The source is a man aged 25-45 years in good health and CMV-seronegative.

J is TRBJ1-2 and V is TRBV28, with 8 bases fitting TRBD1. Germline V lookup: CDR1 MDHEN, CDR2 SYDVKM. There are 14 residues in the CDR3. V trimming: 4 bases; J trimming: 8 bases; junction bases outside the gene matches: 9. The CDR3 DNA reads TGTGCCAGCAGTTCGACAGGGGATTTATGGGGCTACACCTTC. This translates into CASSSTGDLWGYTF.

The chain links TRBV5-1 to TRBJ1-1; unclear D gene. From germline, CDR1 is SGHRS and CDR2 YFSETQ. The CDR3 is 15 residues long. With 0 bases removed from V and 0 bases from J, the gap between germline ends came to 9 bases. The CDR3 region has the DNA TGCGCCAGCAGCTTGGAAAACGGGATGAACACTGAAGCTTTCTTT. This codes for CASSLENGMNTEAFF.

CDR3 in amino acids: CASSSSGTPGEKLFF. The DNA of the CDR3 is TGTGCCAGCAGCTCCTCCGGGACTCCGGGTGAAAAACTGTTTTTT. This chain joins TRBV7-9 and TRBJ1-4, with D perhaps matching TRBD1 (5 bases). This CDR3 region has 15 residues. CDR1 is SEHNR and CDR2 is FQNEAQ in the germline V gene (reference sequence). V was trimmed by 4 bases and J by 7 bases, leaving 16 bases between them.

The gene calls are TRBV7-9 and TRBJ2-3; D is unclear. Looked up from germline, CDR1 is SEHNR and CDR2 is FQNEAQ (reference sequence). This CDR3 contains 13 residues. The V gene lost 5 bases and the J gene lost 5 bases, with 11 bases spanning the gap. In nucleotides, the CDR3 is TGTGCCAGCAGCGGAACAGCATTAGATACGCAGTATTTT. Residues: CASSGTALDTQYF.

The rearrangement links TRBV27 to TRBJ2-7, with a possible D match to TRBD2 (5 bases). Per the germline V gene, CDR1 is MNHEY and CDR2 is SMNVEV (reference sequence). The CDR3 spans 12 residues. Trimming stripped 6 bases from V and 1 base from J, with 7 bases between. DNA of the CDR3: TGTGCCAGCAGGGCGGGTTCCTACGAGCAGTACTTC. It is translated as CASRAGSYEQYF.

The rearrangement uses TRBV7-8 and TRBJ1-1, with D tentatively TRBD1 (6 bases). V gave up 2 bases and J gave up 6 bases, with 16 bases separating them. Germline V gene lookup returns CDR1 SGHVS and CDR2 FQNEAQ. CDR3 length: 15 amino acids. This CDR3 reads CASSLTVQGGAEAFF. CDR3 bases: TGTGCCAGCAGCTTAACGGTACAGGGTGGTGCTGAAGCTTTCTTT.

The sample holds one count of this clone. J is TRBJ1-6 and V is TRBV28; TRBD1 is a possible D gene (6 bases). Germline values: CDR1 MDHEN, CDR2 SYDVKM. Trimming stripped 6 bases from V and 7 bases from J, with 13 bases between. The length of the CDR3 is 14 residues. The CDR3, as DNA: TGTGCCAGCAGCACTGGGGGCCTCAATTCACCCCTCCACTTT. It specifies CASSTGGLNSPLHF.

The CDR3 DNA sequence: TGTGCCAGCAGCGTGGACAGGCATTACACCGGGGAGCTGTTTTTT. This gives the protein CASSVDRHYTGELFF. The rearrangement uses TRBV7-2 and TRBJ2-2, with TRBD1 identical over 7 bases. Trimming removed 5 bases from V and 3 bases from J; junction bases left unmatched: 6. Germline V gene data show CDR1 as SGHTA and CDR2 as FQGNSA. The CDR3 contains 15 residues. Supplemented by reference TRBV7-2 and TRBJ2-2, the full variable domain reads GAGVSQSPSNKVTEKGKDVELRCDPISGHTALYWYRQSLGQGLEFLIYFQGNSAPDKSGLPSDRFSAERTGGSVSTLTIQRTQQEDSAVYLCASSVDRHYTGELFFGEGSRLTVL.